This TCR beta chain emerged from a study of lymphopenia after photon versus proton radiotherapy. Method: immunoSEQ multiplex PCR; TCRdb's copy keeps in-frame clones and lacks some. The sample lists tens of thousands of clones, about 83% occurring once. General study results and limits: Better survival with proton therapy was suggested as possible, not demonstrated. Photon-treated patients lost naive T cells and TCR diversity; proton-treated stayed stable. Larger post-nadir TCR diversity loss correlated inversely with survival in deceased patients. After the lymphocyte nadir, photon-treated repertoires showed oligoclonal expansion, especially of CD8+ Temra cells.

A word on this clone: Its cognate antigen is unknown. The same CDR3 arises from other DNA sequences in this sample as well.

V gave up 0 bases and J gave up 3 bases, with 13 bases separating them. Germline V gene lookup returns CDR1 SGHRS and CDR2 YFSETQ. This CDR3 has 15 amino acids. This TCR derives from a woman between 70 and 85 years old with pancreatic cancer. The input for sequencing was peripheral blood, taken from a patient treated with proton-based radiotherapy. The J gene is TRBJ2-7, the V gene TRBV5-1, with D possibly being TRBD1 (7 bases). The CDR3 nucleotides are TGCGCCAGCAGCTTGGCCGGGCAGGGGGGCTACGAGCAGTACTTC. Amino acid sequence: CASSLAGQGGYEQYF.